The clone carrying this T cell receptor beta chain is categorized as large. This CDR3 comprises 12 residues. V was cut by 6 bases and J by 6 bases, with 11 bases left in between. TRBV12-4/TRBJ1-2 clonotypes were amplified with adaptor-ligated barcode primers. TCRdb used MiXCR to reprocess the multiplex PCR reads, holding one entry per CDR3 protein. The repertoire holds about 1,000 distinct CDR3 sequences, with approximately 6% as singletons. The V gene is TRBV12-3 or TRBV12-4, the J gene TRBJ1-2; D remains unclear. The sample taken for sequencing was naive CD4+ T cells sorted from blood. The subset was: naive CD4+ T cells, CD4+CD45RA+CD25-. The clonotype was recovered from a female donor with breast cancer. CDR3 nucleotides: TGTGCCAGCAGGTCAGCTGGGCATGGCTACACCTTC. Translating it yields CASRSAGHGYTF.